This T cell receptor (beta chain) was profiled in a study of radiation and T cells in renal cell carcinoma. Overall study findings and caveats: Pretreatment tumor biopsies were lacking, so baseline clonotypes are unknown. Top tumor clonotypes rose in blood 2 weeks post-radiation, then contracted.

With V trimmed by 7 bases and J by 14 bases, 8 bases remained unmatched. CDR3 length: 12 residues. CDR1 and CDR2 from the germline V gene are MNHNY and SVGAGI (reference sequence). Notes on this clone: Its antigen is unknown.

Time point noted: baseline pretreatment blood. Specified treatment: 15 Gy SBRT to primary tumor, nephrectomy 4 weeks later. Sequencing used immunoSEQ multiplex PCR; TCRdb keeps in-frame clones, though not all of them. The sample comprises some 120,000 clones, roughly 80% of which are singletons, and approximately 3% rests with the top ten. The material sequenced was blood, taken from a patient whose treatment included radiotherapy and nephrectomy. The origin of this receptor is a woman aged 55-75 years with renal cell carcinoma. The V gene is TRBV6-6, the J gene TRBJ1-2; TRBD1 agrees at 12 bases. Written as DNA, the CDR3 is TGTGCCAGCAATTCGGGACAGGGGGCGATGACCTTC. It encodes CASNSGQGAMTF.